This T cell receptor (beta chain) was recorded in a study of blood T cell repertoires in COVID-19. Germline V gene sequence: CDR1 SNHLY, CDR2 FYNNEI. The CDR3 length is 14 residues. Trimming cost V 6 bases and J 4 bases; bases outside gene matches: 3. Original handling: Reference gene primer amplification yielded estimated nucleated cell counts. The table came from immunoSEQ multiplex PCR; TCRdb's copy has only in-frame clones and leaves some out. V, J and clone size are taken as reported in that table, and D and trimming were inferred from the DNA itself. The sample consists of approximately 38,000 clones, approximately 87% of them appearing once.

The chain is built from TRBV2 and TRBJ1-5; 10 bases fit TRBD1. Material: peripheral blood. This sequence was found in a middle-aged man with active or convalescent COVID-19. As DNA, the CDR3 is TGTGCCAGCAGGAGACAGGGGGCAAATCAGCCCCAGCATTTT. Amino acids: CASRRQGANQPQHF. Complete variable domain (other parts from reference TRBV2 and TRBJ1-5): EPEVTQTPSHQVTQMGQEVILRCVPISNHLYFYWYRQILGQKVEFLVSFYNNEISEKSEIFDDQFSVERPDGSNFTLKIRSTKLEDSAMYFCASRRQGANQPQHFGDGTRLSIL.